A single T cell receptor beta chain is shown here with its context. This sample was taken from a study of blood T cell repertoires in COVID-19. Germline V lookup: CDR1 KGHSH, CDR2 LQKENI. The V and J ends lost 6 bases and 3 bases respectively, with 17 bases between them. The CDR3 loop spans 15 amino acids. The table came from immunoSEQ multiplex PCR; TCRdb's copy has only in-frame clones and leaves some out. The sample consists of approximately 140,000 clones, 70% to 90% of them appearing once. Sequencing was performed on peripheral blood. V is TRBV18 and J is TRBJ1-1, with D maybe TRBD1 (5 bases). The receptor was derived from a woman in her sixties or seventies with acute or convalescent COVID-19. CDR3 amino acids: CASSPIGGHDTEAFF. The CDR3 bases are TGTGCCAGCTCGCCCATCGGGGGTCATGACACTGAAGCTTTCTTT.